This T cell receptor (beta chain) was identified in a study of CD8 T cells in ankylosing spondylitis. V was pared by 0 bases and J by 13 bases, with 12 bases between. Germline values: CDR1 SEHNR, CDR2 FQNEAQ (reference sequence). The CDR3 contains 12 residues. General study points: Blood from ankylosing spondylitis patients appeared to carry a characteristic roughly 8-variant TCR beta motif. Relatively rare in peripheral blood, disease-linked clones were also CD8+.

Comment on this clonotype: What it binds is not known.

Each CDR3 protein gets one entry after TCRdb re-called the 5' RACE reads with MiXCR. The sample holds more than 650,000 distinct CDR3 sequences, roughly 10% seen once. The chain employs TRBV7-9 and TRBJ2-5; D uncertain. This TCR derives from a male donor with ankylosing spondylitis. The source material was blood, either unsorted or a sorted T cell fraction (not recorded which). Here the CDR3 DNA reads TGTGCCAGCAGCTTAGCGATCGGATCGCGGTACTTC. Its translation: CASSLAIGSRYF.